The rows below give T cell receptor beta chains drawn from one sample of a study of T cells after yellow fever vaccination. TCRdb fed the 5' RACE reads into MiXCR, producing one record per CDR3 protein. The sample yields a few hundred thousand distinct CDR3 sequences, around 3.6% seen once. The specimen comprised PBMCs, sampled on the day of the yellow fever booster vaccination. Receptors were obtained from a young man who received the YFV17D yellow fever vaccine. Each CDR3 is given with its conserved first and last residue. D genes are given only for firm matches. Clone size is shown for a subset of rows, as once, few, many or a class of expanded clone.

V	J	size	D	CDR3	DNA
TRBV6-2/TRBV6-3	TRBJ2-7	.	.	CASSRQPTYEQYF	TGTGCCAGCAGTAGACAGCCTACCTACGAGCAGTACTTC
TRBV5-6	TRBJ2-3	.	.	CASRSDRTTQYF	TGTGCCAGCAGATCTGACAGAACTACGCAGTATTTT
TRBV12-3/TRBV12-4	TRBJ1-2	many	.	CASSLPGFGYTF	TGTGCCAGCAGTTTACCCGGGTTTGGCTACACCTTC
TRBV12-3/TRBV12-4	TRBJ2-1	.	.	CASSFMNEQFF	TGTGCCAGCAGTTTTATGAATGAGCAGTTCTTC
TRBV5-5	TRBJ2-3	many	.	CASSLFSQSTDTQYF	TGTGCCAGCAGCTTGTTTTCTCAGAGCACAGATACGCAGTATTTT
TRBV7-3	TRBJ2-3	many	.	CASSSPGGDTQYF	TGTGCCAGCAGCTCTCCGGGTGGGGATACGCAGTATTTT
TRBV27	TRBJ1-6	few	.	CASRLGGVGSPLHF	TGTGCCAGCAGGCTGGGGGGAGTAGGATCACCCCTCCACTTT
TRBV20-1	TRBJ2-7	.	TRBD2	CSASAGAGDLLSYEQYF	TGCAGTGCTAGTGCGGGCGCGGGGGACCTACTCTCCTACGAGCAGTACTTC
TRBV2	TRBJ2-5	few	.	CASSEARGRPGFETQYF	TGTGCCAGCAGTGAAGCACGGGGGCGCCCCGGTTTCGAGACCCAGTACTTC
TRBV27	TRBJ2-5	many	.	CASTPRGRLSETQYF	TGTGCCAGCACCCCCCGGGGCCGCTTATCAGAGACCCAGTACTTC
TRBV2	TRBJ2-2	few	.	CASSEPGELFF	TGTGCCAGCAGTGAACCCGGGGAGCTGTTTTTT
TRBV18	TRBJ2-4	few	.	CASSLSQGGTKNIQYF	TGTGCCAGCTCACTATCACAGGGGGGGACCAAAAACATTCAGTACTTC
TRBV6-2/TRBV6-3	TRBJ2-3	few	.	CASSNLLEGLSTDTQYF	TGTGCCAGCAGCAACCTACTCGAGGGGCTGAGCACAGATACGCAGTATTTT
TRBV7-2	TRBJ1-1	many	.	CASSLFGGDTEAFF	TGTGCCAGCAGCTTATTTGGGGGGGACACTGAAGCTTTCTTT
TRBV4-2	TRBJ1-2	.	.	CASSQDIWGDGYGYTF	TGTGCCAGCAGCCAAGATATTTGGGGGGATGGCTATGGCTACACCTTC
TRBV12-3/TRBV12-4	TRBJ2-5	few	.	CASTDSGTQETQYF	TGTGCCAGCACTGACTCCGGGACCCAAGAGACCCAGTACTTC
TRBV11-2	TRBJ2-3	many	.	CASSSADTQYF	TGTGCCAGCAGCTCCGCGGATACGCAGTATTTT
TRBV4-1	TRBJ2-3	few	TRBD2	CASSQDGLAGTDTQYF	TGCGCCAGCAGCCAAGATGGACTAGCGGGGACAGATACGCAGTATTTT
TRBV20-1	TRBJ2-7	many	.	CSARDHRLTGWGEQYF	TGCAGTGCTAGAGATCATCGTTTAACGGGTTGGGGCGAGCAGTACTTC
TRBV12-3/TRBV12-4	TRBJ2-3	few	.	CASSFLVGHGTDTQYF	TGTGCCAGCAGTTTCCTAGTAGGACACGGCACAGATACGCAGTATTTT
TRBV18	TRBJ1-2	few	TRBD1	CASSPQDRGVGYYGYTF	TGTGCCAGCTCTCCCCAGGACAGGGGGGTTGGCTACTATGGCTACACCTTC
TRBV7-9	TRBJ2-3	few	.	CATRDYVRADTQYF	TGTGCCACCCGAGATTACGTTCGGGCAGATACGCAGTATTTT
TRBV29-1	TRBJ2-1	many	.	CSVVGPYNEQFF	TGCAGCGTTGTGGGACCCTACAATGAGCAGTTCTTC
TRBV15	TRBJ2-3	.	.	CATSRVGGTDTQYF	TGTGCCACCAGCAGGGTAGGAGGCACAGATACGCAGTATTTT
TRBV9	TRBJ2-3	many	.	CASSVAPGPTDTQYF	TGTGCCAGCAGCGTAGCGCCAGGTCCCACAGATACGCAGTATTTT
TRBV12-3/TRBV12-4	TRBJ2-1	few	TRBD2	CASSPGTSGGVSATNEQFF	TGTGCCAGCAGTCCCGGGACTAGCGGGGGGGTAAGTGCAACCAATGAGCAGTTCTTC
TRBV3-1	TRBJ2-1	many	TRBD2	CASSQDVLARFNEQFF	TGTGCCAGCAGCCAAGACGTACTAGCGCGTTTCAATGAGCAGTTCTTC
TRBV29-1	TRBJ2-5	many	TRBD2	CSVTRGGLETQYF	TGCAGCGTCACTCGCGGGGGATTAGAGACCCAGTACTTC
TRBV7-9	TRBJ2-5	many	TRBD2	CASSLGASGEETQYF	TGTGCCAGCAGCTTAGGGGCTAGCGGTGAAGAGACCCAGTACTTC
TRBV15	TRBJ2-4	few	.	CATSLESRQDWGAKNIQYF	TGTGCCACCAGTCTCGAGTCGCGTCAGGACTGGGGAGCCAAAAACATTCAGTACTTC
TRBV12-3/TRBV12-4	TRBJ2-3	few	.	CASSFPWTDTQYF	TGTGCCAGCAGTTTTCCGTGGACAGATACGCAGTATTTT
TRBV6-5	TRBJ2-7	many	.	CASRRASSYEQYF	TGTGCCAGCAGGCGGGCCAGCTCCTACGAGCAGTACTTC
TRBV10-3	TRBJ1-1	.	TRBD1	CAISEFDRGLITNDPPSGAFF	TGTGCCATCAGTGAGTTCGACAGGGGGCTGATAACGAACGACCCCCCTTCTGGGGCTTTCTTT
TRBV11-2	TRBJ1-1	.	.	CASSPAQGGRTEAFF	TGTGCCAGCAGCCCCGCCCAGGGAGGGAGAACTGAAGCTTTCTTT
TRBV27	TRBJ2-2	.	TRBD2	CASSHNTGGTGELFF	TGTGCCAGCAGCCACAACACGGGGGGCACCGGGGAGCTGTTTTTT
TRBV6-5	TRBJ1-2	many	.	CASYSVAFYGYTF	TGTGCCAGCTATTCAGTAGCGTTCTATGGCTACACCTTC
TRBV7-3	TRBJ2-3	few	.	CASSLTAASTDTQYF	TGTGCCAGCAGCTTAACGGCTGCTAGCACAGATACGCAGTATTTT
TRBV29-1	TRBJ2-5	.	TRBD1	CSVEAPQGVRETQYF	TGCAGCGTTGAAGCGCCTCAGGGGGTGCGGGAGACCCAGTACTTC
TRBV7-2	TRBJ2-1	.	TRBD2	CASSRLAGAGDHEQFF	TGTGCCAGCAGCCGGCTAGCGGGGGCCGGGGACCATGAGCAGTTCTTC
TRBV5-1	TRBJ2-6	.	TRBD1	CASNEQGAKPGANVLTF	TGCGCCAGCAACGAACAGGGGGCGAAGCCTGGGGCCAACGTCCTGACTTTC
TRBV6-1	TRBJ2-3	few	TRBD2	CASRTSLAGVTDTQYF	TGTGCCAGCAGGACCTCCCTAGCGGGGGTCACAGATACGCAGTATTTT
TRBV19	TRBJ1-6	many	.	CASRSTPAFNSPLHF	TGTGCCAGTAGATCGACACCGGCCTTTAATTCACCCCTCCACTTT
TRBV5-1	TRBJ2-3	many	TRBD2	CASKGGGNTDTQYF	TGCGCCAGCAAAGGCGGGGGGAACACAGATACGCAGTATTTT
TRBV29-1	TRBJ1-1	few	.	CSVELGGAEAFF	TGCAGCGTTGAACTAGGTGGGGCTGAAGCTTTCTTT
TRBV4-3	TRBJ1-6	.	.	CASSLTAGDGDSPLHF	TGCGCCAGCAGCCTAACTGCCGGGGACGGCGATTCACCCCTCCACTTT